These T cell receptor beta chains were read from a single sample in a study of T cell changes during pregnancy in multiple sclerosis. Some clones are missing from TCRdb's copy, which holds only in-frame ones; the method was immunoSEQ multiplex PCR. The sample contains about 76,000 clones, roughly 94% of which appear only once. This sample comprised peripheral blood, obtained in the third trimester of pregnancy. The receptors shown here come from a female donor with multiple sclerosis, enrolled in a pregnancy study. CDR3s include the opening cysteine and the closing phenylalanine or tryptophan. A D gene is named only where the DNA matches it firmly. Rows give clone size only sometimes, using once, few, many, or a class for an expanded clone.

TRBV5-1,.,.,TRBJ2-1,CASSAAYNEQFF,TGCGCCAGCAGCGCGGCCTACAATGAGCAGTTCTTC
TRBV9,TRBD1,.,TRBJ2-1,CASGYGTGFYNEQFF,TGTGCCAGCGGATACGGGACAGGGTTCTACAATGAGCAGTTCTTC
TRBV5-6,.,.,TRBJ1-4,CASSFAPAGPLGKLFF,TGTGCCAGCAGCTTCGCCCCCGCAGGGCCTTTGGGAAAACTGTTTTTT
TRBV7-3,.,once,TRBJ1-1,CASSLMGGLEAFF,TGTGCCAGCAGCTTAATGGGAGGCCTTGAAGCTTTCTTT
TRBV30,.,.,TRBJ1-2,CAWSTLSGYTF,TGTGCCTGGAGTACTTTGAGCGGCTACACCTTC
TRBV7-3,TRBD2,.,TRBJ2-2,CASSPTSGATGELFF,TGTGCCAGCAGCCCAACTAGCGGTGCCACCGGGGAGCTGTTTTTT
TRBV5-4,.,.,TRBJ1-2,CASSSRSPAYGYTF,TGTGCCAGCAGCTCCCGGAGTCCGGCCTATGGCTACACCTTC
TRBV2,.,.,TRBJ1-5,CASSDAQRNQPQHF,TGTGCCAGCAGTGATGCACAGCGCAATCAGCCCCAGCATTTT
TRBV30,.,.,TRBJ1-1,CAWSPDFGGQAFF,TGTGCCTGGAGCCCCGATTTCGGGGGGCAAGCTTTCTTT
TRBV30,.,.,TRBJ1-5,CAWSVGSENQPQHF,TGTGCCTGGAGTGTGGGCAGTGAGAATCAGCCCCAGCATTTT
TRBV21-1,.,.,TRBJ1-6,CASKTRVFYNSPLHF,TGTGCCAGCAAAACCAGGGTGTTCTATAATTCACCCCTCCACTTT
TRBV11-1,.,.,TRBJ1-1,CASSLRQAYTEAFF,TGTGCCAGCAGCCTTAGACAGGCATACACTGAAGCTTTCTTT
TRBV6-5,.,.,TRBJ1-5,CASSSAGGGGRQPQHF,TGTGCCAGCAGTTCCGCGGGAGGAGGGGGACGTCAGCCCCAGCATTTT
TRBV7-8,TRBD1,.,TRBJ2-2,CAGGGTGNTGELFF,TGTGCCGGGGGCGGGACAGGGAACACCGGGGAGCTGTTTTTT
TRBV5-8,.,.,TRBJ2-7,CASSFPGGDEQYF,TGTGCCAGCAGCTTCCCAGGAGGGGACGAGCAGTACTTC
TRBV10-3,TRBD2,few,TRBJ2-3,CASNPRLAGGTDTQYF,TGTGCCTCAAACCCCAGACTAGCGGGGGGCACAGATACGCAGTATTTT
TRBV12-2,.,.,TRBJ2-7,CASRPGTSGGTYEQYF,TGTGCAAGTCGCCCCGGGACTAGCGGGGGTACCTACGAGCAGTACTTC
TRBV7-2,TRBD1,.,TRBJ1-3,CASSAQGTGAGNTIYF,TGTGCCAGCAGCGCCCAGGGGACAGGGGCTGGAAACACCATATATTTT
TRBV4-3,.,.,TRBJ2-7,CASSQDVVSYEQYF,TGCGCCAGCAGCCAAGATGTCGTTTCCTACGAGCAGTACTTC
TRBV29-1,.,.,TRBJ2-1,CSVQPKGAGNEQFF,TGCAGCGTTCAGCCGAAGGGCGCGGGCAATGAGCAGTTCTTC
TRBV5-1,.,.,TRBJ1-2,CASSLGPGDYGYTF,TGCGCCAGCAGCTTGGGGCCGGGGGACTATGGCTACACCTTC
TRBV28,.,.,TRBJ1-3,CASSPPTDYSGNTIYF,TGTGCCAGCAGTCCGCCGACTGATTACTCTGGAAACACCATATATTTT
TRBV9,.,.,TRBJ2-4,CASSVSDSVAKNIQYF,TGTGCCAGCAGCGTCTCAGACAGTGTAGCCAAAAACATTCAGTACTTC
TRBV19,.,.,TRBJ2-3,CASSVDYRDTQYF,TGTGCCAGTAGCGTGGACTATCGGGATACGCAGTATTTT
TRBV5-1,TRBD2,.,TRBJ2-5,CASSLGGLAGFQETQYF,TGCGCCAGCAGCTTGGGCGGGCTAGCGGGGTTTCAAGAGACCCAGTACTTC
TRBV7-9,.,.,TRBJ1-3,CASSPRVGNENTIYF,TGTGCCAGCAGCCCGAGGGTAGGGAATGAAAACACCATATATTTT
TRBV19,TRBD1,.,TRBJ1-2,CASTSGTGHNYGYTF,TGTGCCAGTACGTCCGGGACAGGCCATAACTATGGCTACACCTTC
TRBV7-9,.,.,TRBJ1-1,CASTSTGMNTEAFF,TGTGCCAGCACCTCGACAGGTATGAACACTGAAGCTTTCTTT
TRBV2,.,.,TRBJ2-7,CAVSRSYEQYF,TGTGCCGTCTCCCGCTCCTACGAGCAGTACTTC
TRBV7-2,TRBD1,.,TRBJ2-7,CASSLRTGAYEQYF,TGTGCCAGCAGCTTGCGGACAGGGGCCTACGAGCAGTACTTC
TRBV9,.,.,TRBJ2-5,CASSVGTSLQETQYF,TGTGCCAGCAGCGTAGGAACTAGCCTCCAAGAGACCCAGTACTTC
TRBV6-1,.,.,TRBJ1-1,CASTEPHTNEAFF,TGTGCCAGCACCGAACCCCACACAAATGAAGCTTTCTTT
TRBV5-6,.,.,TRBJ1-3,CASSLGQSSGNTIYF,TGTGCCAGCAGCCTAGGACAGTCCTCTGGAAACACCATATATTTT
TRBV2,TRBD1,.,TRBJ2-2,CATELLDRVDTGELFF,TGTGCCACCGAACTACTAGACAGGGTGGACACCGGGGAGCTGTTTTTT
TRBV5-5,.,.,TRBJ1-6,CASNRVGSPLHF,TGTGCCAGTAACAGGGTCGGGTCACCCCTCCACTTT
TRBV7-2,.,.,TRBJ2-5,CASSLGGVGGAQETQYF,TGTGCCAGCAGCTTAGGAGGGGTTGGGGGGGCCCAAGAGACCCAGTACTTC
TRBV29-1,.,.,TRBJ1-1,CSVSTGNTEAFF,TGCAGCGTCTCGACAGGGAACACTGAAGCTTTCTTT
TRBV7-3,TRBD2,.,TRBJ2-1,CASSPSGGALNEQFF,TGTGCCAGCAGCCCCAGCGGGGGGGCTCTCAATGAGCAGTTCTTC
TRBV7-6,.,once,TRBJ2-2,CASSLQSPANTGELFF,TGTGCCAGCAGCTTACAATCTCCGGCGAACACCGGGGAGCTGTTTTTT
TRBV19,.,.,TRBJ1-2,CASSIADRNYGYTF,TGTGCCAGTAGTATAGCAGACAGGAACTATGGCTACACCTTC
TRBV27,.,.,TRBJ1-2,CASSLGRGHNYGYTF,TGTGCCAGCAGTTTAGGCAGGGGCCACAACTATGGCTACACCTTC
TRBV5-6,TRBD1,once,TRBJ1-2,CASSPGQGGYGYTF,TGTGCCAGCAGCCCCGGACAGGGAGGATATGGCTACACCTTC
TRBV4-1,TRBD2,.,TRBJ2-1,CASSLGSSGGDEQFF,TGCGCCAGCAGCCTGGGATCTAGCGGGGGTGATGAGCAGTTCTTC
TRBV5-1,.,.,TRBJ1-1,CASSYRQAVDGAFF,TGCGCCAGCAGCTACCGACAGGCGGTCGATGGAGCTTTCTTT
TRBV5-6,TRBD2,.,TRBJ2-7,CASSLGGGRRYEQYF,TGTGCCAGCAGCTTGGGCGGGGGGCGCCGCTACGAGCAGTACTTC
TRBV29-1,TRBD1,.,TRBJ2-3,CSVERTGVRTDTQYF,TGCAGCGTTGAACGGACAGGGGTCCGCACAGATACGCAGTATTTT
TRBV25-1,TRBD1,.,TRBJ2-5,CASSERDREETQYF,TGTGCCAGCAGTGAAAGAGACAGGGAAGAGACCCAGTACTTC
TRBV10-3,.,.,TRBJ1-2,CAISERGAGDYGYTF,TGTGCCATCAGTGAGCGCGGGGCCGGGGACTATGGCTACACCTTC
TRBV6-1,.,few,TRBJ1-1,CASSEVQGQSEAFF,TGTGCCAGCAGTGAAGTCCAGGGGCAGAGTGAAGCTTTCTTT
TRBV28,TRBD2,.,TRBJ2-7,CASTQSGGVSYEQYF,TGTGCCAGCACTCAAAGCGGGGGCGTCTCCTACGAGCAGTACTTC
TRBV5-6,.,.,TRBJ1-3,CASSSLGAGNTIYF,TGTGCCAGCAGCTCCCTCGGGGCTGGAAACACCATATATTTT